This note documents a single T cell receptor (beta chain) sequence. What it binds is not known. This entry comes from a study of T cell repertoires in cytomegalovirus infection. The wider study: Matching HLA type, along with CMV infection, was indicated by public TCR beta signatures. Study-level findings and limits: Across the ex vivo response, the dominant clonotypes were HLA-C-restricted CMV-specific TCR beta clonotypes. Cumulated frequencies of public TCR beta families served to identify carriers of CMV plus the relevant HLA.

The CDR3 is 17 amino acids. Germline CDR1 is MNHEY and CDR2 is SMNVEV (reference sequence). Trimming took off 6 bases at V and 0 bases at J, with 18 bases between the two ends. TCRdb recomputed calls from the reads with MiXCR, one row per CDR3 protein. The table records about a million distinct CDR3 sequences, 30% to 40% of them present only once. The sequencing used cultured CD8+ T cells from PBMCs, collected from culture after CMV antigen stimulation. The receptor comes from a human donor in good health (CMV status not recorded). Some clones in this sample may be carry-over from other donors' samples. The rearrangement uses TRBV27 and TRBJ1-3; perhaps TRBD1 as D (5 bases). The CDR3 nucleotides read TGTGCCAGCAGCCCTCAACCGGGACCGCTCTCTGGAAACACCATATATTTT. It encodes CASSPQPGPLSGNTIYF.